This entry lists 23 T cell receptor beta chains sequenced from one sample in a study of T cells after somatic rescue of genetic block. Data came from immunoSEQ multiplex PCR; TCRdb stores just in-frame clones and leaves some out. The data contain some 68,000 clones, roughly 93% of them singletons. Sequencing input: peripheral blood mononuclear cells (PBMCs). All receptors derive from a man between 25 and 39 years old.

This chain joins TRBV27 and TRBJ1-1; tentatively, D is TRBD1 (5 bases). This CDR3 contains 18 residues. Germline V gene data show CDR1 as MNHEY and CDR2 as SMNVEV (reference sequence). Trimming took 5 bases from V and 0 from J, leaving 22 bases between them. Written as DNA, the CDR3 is TGTGCCAGCAGTCCAACCCCGGCGCAGGGAATAATGAACACTGAAGCTTTCTTT. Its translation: CASSPTPAQGIMNTEAFF.

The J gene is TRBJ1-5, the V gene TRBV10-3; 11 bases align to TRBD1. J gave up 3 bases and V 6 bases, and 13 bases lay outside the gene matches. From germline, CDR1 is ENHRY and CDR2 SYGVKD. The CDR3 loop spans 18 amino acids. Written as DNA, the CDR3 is TGTGCCATCAGAGAGGGACAGGGGGTACGAAAAGTCAATCAGCCCCAGCATTTT. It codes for CAIREGQGVRKVNQPQHF.

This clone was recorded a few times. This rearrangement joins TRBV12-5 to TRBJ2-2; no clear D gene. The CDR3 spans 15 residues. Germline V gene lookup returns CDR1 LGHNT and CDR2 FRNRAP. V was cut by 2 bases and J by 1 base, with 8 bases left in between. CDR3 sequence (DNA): TGTGCTAGTGGTTTGTGGCCAGGGAACACCGGGGAGCTGTTTTTT. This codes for CASGLWPGNTGELFF.

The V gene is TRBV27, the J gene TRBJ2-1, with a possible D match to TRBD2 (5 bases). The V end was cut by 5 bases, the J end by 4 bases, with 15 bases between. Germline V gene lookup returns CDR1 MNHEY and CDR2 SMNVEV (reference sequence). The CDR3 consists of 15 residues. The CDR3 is CASSQRTGIYNEQFF. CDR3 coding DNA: TGTGCCAGCAGTCAACGGACGGGGATTTACAATGAGCAGTTCTTC.

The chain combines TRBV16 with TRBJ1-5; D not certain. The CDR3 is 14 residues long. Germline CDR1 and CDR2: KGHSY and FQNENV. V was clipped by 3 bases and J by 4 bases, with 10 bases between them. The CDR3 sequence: CASSHPGRNQPQHF. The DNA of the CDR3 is TGTGCCAGCAGCCACCCGGGCAGGAATCAGCCCCAGCATTTT.

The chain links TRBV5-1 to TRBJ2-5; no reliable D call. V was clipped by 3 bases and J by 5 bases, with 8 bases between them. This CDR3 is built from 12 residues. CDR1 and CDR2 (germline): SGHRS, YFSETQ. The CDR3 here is CASSSPGETQYF. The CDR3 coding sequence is TGCGCCAGCAGCTCGCCCGGGGAGACCCAGTACTTC.

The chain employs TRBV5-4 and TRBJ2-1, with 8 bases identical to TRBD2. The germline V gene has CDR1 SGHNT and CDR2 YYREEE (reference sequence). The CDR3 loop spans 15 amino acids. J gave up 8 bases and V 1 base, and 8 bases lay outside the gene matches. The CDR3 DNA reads TGTGCCAGCAGCTTGAGACTACCCGGGGGGGATGAGCAGTTCTTC. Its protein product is CASSLRLPGGDEQFF.

CDR3 sequence reads: CASRQGGWNQPQHF. The CDR3 DNA reads as TGTGCCAGCAGACAAGGGGGCTGGAATCAGCCCCAGCATTTT. The V and J genes are TRBV2 and TRBJ1-5; the match to TRBD1 covers 7 bases. The CDR3 has 14 amino acids. CDR1 SNHLY and CDR2 FYNNEI come from the germline V gene. V was clipped by 6 bases and J by 4 bases; unmatched bases: 6.

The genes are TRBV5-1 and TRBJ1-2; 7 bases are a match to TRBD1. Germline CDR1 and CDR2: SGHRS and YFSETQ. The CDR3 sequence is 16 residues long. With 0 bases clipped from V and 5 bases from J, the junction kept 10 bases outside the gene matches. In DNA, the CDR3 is TGCGCCAGCAGCTTGGCCAGACAGGGAGGAGGGTATGGCTACACCTTC. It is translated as CASSLARQGGGYGYTF.

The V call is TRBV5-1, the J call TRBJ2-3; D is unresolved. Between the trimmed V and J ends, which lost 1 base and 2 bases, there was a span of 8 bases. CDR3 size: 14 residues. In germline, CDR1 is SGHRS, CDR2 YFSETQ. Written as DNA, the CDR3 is TGCGCCAGCAGCTTGTCCGAGACCACAGATACGCAGTATTTT. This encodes CASSLSETTDTQYF.

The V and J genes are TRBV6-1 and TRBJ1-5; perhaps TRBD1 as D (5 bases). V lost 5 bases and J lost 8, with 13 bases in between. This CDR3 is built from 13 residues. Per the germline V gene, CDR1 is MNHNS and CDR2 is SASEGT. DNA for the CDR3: TGTGCCAGCAGTCCGGCAGGGCGGGAGCCCCAGCATTTT. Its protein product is CASSPAGREPQHF.

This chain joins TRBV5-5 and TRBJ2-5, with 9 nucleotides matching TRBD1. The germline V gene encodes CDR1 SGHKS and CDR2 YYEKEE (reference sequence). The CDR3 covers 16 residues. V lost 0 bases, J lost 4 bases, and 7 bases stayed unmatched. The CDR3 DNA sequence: TGTGCCAGCAGCTTGGGGACAGGGGTAGTAAGAGAGACCCAGTACTTC. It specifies CASSLGTGVVRETQYF.

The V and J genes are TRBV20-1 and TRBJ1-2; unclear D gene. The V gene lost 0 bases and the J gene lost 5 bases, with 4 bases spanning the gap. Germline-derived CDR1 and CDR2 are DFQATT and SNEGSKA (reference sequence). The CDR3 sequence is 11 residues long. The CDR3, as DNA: TGCAGTGCTAGAGACCCTTATGGCTACACCTTC. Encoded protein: CSARDPYGYTF.

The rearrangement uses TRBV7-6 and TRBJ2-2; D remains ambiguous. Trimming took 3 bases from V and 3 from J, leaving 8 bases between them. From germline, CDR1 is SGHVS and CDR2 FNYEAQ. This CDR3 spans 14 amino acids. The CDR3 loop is CASSLTGYTGELFF. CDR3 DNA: TGTGCCAGCAGCTTGACCGGATACACCGGGGAGCTGTTTTTT.

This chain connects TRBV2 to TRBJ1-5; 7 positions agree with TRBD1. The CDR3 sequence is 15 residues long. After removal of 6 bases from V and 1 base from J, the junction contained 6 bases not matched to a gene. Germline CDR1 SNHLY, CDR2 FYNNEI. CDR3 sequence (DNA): TGTGCCAGCAGCCCGCAGGGGGGAAGCAATCAGCCCCAGCATTTT. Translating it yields CASSPQGGSNQPQHF.

Here the CDR3 reads CATSGRGRGEKLFF. The CDR3 nucleotides are TGTGCCACCAGCGGCAGGGGGCGCGGTGAAAAACTGTTTTTT. The chain has TRBV15 and TRBJ1-4; 8 nucleotides line up with TRBD1. The V gene's germline CDR1 is LNHNV and CDR2 YYDKDF (reference sequence). The CDR3 extends over 14 amino acids. V shed 5 bases and J 7 bases; nucleotides not matched to a gene: 6.

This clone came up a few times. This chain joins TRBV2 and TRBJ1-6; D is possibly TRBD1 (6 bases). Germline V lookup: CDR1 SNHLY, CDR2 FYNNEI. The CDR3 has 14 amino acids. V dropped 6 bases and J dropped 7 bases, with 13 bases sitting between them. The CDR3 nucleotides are TGTGCCAGCAGCGTCAGGGGAGAAAATTCACCCCTCCACTTT. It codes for CASSVRGENSPLHF.

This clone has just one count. The CDR3 coding sequence is TGTGCCAGCAGTTACGGCCCTAGCGGGAGCCGGGAGACCCAGTACTTC. Translated, it gives CASSYGPSGSRETQYF. The genes are TRBV6-5 and TRBJ2-5; TRBD2 matches 10 bases. J gave up 5 bases and V 2 bases, and 8 bases lay outside the gene matches. The CDR3 contains 16 residues. Germline V gene lookup returns CDR1 MNHEY and CDR2 SVGAGI.

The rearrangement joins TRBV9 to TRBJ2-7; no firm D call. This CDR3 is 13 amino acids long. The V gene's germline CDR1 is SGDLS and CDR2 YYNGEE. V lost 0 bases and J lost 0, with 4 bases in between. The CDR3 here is CASSVGPSYEQYF. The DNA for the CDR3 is TGTGCCAGCAGCGTAGGCCCCTCCTACGAGCAGTACTTC.

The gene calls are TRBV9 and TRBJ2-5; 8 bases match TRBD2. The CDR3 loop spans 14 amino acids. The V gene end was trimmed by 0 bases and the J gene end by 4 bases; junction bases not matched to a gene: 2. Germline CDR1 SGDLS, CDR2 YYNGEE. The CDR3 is CASSVDGRGETQYF. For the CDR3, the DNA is TGTGCCAGCAGCGTAGACGGGAGGGGAGAGACCCAGTACTTC. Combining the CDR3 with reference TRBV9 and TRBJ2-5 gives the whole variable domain DSGVTQTPKHLITATGQRVTLRCSPRSGDLSVYWYQQSLDQGLQFLIQYYNGEERAKGNILERFSAQQFPDLHSELNLSSLELGDSALYFCASSVDGRGETQYFGPGTRLLVL.

The CDR3 here is CASSATTSYEQYF. As DNA, the CDR3 is TGCGCCAGCAGCGCGACCACCTCCTACGAGCAGTACTTC. This sequence joins TRBV5-1 and TRBJ2-7; no definite D call. Germline lookup yields CDR1 SGHRS and CDR2 YFSETQ. Trimming pared 4 bases from V and 0 bases from J, leaving 8 bases between. This CDR3 has 13 residues.

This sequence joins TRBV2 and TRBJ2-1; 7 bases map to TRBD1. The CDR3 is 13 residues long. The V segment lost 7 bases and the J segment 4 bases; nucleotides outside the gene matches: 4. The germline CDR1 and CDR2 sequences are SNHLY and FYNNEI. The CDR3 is CASKPGQYNEQFF. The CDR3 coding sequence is TGTGCCAGCAAGCCGGGACAGTACAATGAGCAGTTCTTC.

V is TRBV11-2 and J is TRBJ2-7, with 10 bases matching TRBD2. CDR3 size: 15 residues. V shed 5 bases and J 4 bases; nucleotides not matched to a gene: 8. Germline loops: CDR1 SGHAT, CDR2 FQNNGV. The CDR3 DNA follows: TGTGCCAGCAGCAACAGCGGGAGGGCCTTGTACGAGCAGTACTTC. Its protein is CASSNSGRALYEQYF.